The 13 T cell receptor beta chains below all came from one sample that was sequenced in a study of low-dose radiotherapy and immunotherapy resistance in tumors (dated by TCRdb to the early 2020s). TCRdb lists the instrument as Illumina MiniSeq. First-strand cDNA was synthesized using Superscript III and a set of TRAV- and TRBV-specific primers, so that both TCRalpha and TCRbeta chains were covered. A roughly 21-cycle PCR with Phusion amplified the TCRs, pairing a constant-region primer with the adapter that was attached to the V primers. Using fastp trimming at Q25 and MiXCR clonotype assembly, TCRdb reanalyzed the public sequencing data and kept in-frame beta chains. All rows with the same CDR3 protein become a single entry with the most common DNA and genes. The sample includes 30,000 to 40,000 distinct CDR3 sequences, with less than 25% observed a single time. 9.2% of the sample goes to the ten largest clones.

Reading the label with the study, this specimen's time point is: after trial treatment. This specimen's treatment or condition label, interpreted: LDRT plus nivolumab, ipilimumab, low-dose cyclophosphamide and aspirin (RACIN trial). This sample comprised PBMCs, obtained after low-dose radiotherapy plus immunotherapy. These TCRs come from a female donor with ovarian cancer.

This clonotype was counted many times. J is TRBJ2-7 and V is TRBV6-6; 8 nucleotides agree with TRBD1. Losses at the gene ends were 5 bases for V and 5 bases for J; bases not matched to a gene: 8. CDR1 and CDR2 from the germline V gene are MNHNY and SVGAGI (reference sequence). The CDR3 length is 14 residues. The CDR3 sequence is CASSTRQGSHEQYF. The CDR3 nucleotides read TGTGCCAGCAGTACCAGACAGGGGTCCCACGAGCAGTACTTC.

This clonotype was detected ten times or more. The V gene is TRBV30, the J gene TRBJ1-1; D perhaps matches TRBD1 (6 bases). Germline V gene sequence: CDR1 GTSNPN, CDR2 SVGIG (reference sequence). The CDR3 sequence is 18 residues long. Between the trimmed V and J ends, which lost 3 bases and 1 base, there was a span of 24 bases. CDR3 region: CAWSPTRTARRPNTEAFF. The CDR3 DNA is TGTGCCTGGAGCCCTACTCGGACAGCCCGGAGGCCGAACACTGAAGCTTTCTTT.

This clonotype showed up many times. The chain recombines TRBV19 with TRBJ2-1; perhaps TRBD1 as D (6 bases). This CDR3 has 15 residues. Germline V gene lookup returns CDR1 LNHDA and CDR2 SQIVND (reference sequence). Trimming took 0 bases from V and 4 from J, leaving 10 bases between them. The CDR3 DNA reads as TGTGCCAGTAGTATAGATGGGGGCGTTTACAATGAGCAGTTCTTC. Translated, it gives CASSIDGGVYNEQFF.

There are many counts of this clonotype. J is TRBJ2-3 and V is TRBV19, with D possibly called TRBD1 or TRBD2 (5 bases each). Trimming shortened V by 6 bases and J by 0 bases, and 22 bases separated the two germline ends. CDR3 size: 18 residues. Per the germline V gene, CDR1 is LNHDA and CDR2 is SQIVND (reference sequence). The CDR3 DNA sequence: TGTGCCAGTAGCAATACAAGGACCGGGACGACTAGCACAGATACGCAGTATTTT. Its translation is CASSNTRTGTTSTDTQYF.

This clonotype was seen many times. The chain employs TRBV30 and TRBJ1-2, with 7 bases that match TRBD1. CDR3 size: 13 residues. J lost 2 bases, V lost 5 bases, and 5 bases had no gene match. The germline gives CDR1 GTSNPN, CDR2 SVGIG (reference sequence). The CDR3 sequence: CAWRQGLNYGYTF. In DNA form, the CDR3 reads TGTGCCTGGCGACAGGGCTTGAACTATGGCTACACCTTC.

The chain couples TRBV4-1 to TRBJ2-5, with D perhaps TRBD2 (7 bases). V lost 0 bases and J lost 7, with 15 bases in between. Germline CDR1 reads MGHRA; CDR2 reads YSYEKL. The CDR3 covers 15 residues. The CDR3 region has the DNA TGCGCCAGCAGCCAAGATCACGGGGAGGGGGGGACCCAGTACTTC. Translated: CASSQDHGEGGTQYF.

This chain joins TRBV2 and TRBJ1-2; D remains unclear. This CDR3 is built from 13 residues. V was shortened by 7 bases and J by 4 bases, with 13 bases between the two germline ends. Germline V gene lookup returns CDR1 SNHLY and CDR2 FYNNEI. CDR3 loop: CASIKTAVYGYTF. CDR3 sequence (DNA): TGTGCCAGCATTAAAACGGCCGTCTATGGCTACACCTTC.

This clonotype was observed at least ten times. The CDR3 protein is CASYGRANEKLFF. The CDR3 nucleotides read TGTGCCAGCTATGGCAGGGCTAATGAAAAACTGTTTTTT. The V call is TRBV6-2 or TRBV6-3, the J call TRBJ1-4; D is perhaps TRBD1 (5 bases). Germline V lookup: CDR1 MNHEY, CDR2 SVGEGT. This CDR3 has 13 amino acids. Trimming cost V 8 bases and J 3 bases, with 10 bases left between them.

This clonotype came up many times. The chain carries TRBV2 and TRBJ1-1, with a possible D match to TRBD1 (5 bases). The CDR3 contains 16 residues. V lost 10 bases, J lost 0 bases, and 21 bases lay in between. From germline, CDR1 is SNHLY and CDR2 FYNNEI. CDR3 nucleotide sequence: TGTGCCACCCGGAGGGGTATGCCAGGGTTGAACACTGAAGCTTTCTTT. Its translation: CATRRGMPGLNTEAFF.

The sample holds many counts of this clonotype. The rearrangement links TRBV9 to TRBJ2-1, with D possibly matching TRBD1 (6 bases). This CDR3 comprises 15 residues. Germline V gives CDR1 SGDLS, CDR2 YYNGEE. V was shortened by 0 bases and J by 9 bases, with 16 bases between the two germline ends. The CDR3 DNA follows: TGTGCCAGCAGCGTAGGGTGGGGACAAGGGGCTGAGCAGTTCTTC. Its translation: CASSVGWGQGAEQFF.

This clonotype was picked up many times. The chain is built from TRBV20-1 and TRBJ2-5, with TRBD2 identical over 7 bases. The CDR3 covers 15 residues. Germline-derived CDR1 and CDR2 are DFQATT and SNEGSKA (reference sequence). The V gene end was trimmed by 1 base and the J gene end by 4 bases; junction bases not matched to a gene: 9. The CDR3 sequence: CSARVGSGRGETQYF. The DNA for the CDR3 is TGCAGTGCTAGAGTGGGTAGCGGGCGAGGAGAGACCCAGTACTTC.

This clonotype was recorded many times. This chain joins TRBV5-4 and TRBJ2-7; D remains unclear. From germline, CDR1 is SGHNT and CDR2 YYREEE (reference sequence). The CDR3 has 14 residues. Trimming stripped 0 bases from V and 6 bases from J, with 13 bases between. The CDR3: CASSLAGAAGEQYF. CDR3 sequence (DNA): TGTGCCAGCAGCTTGGCCGGCGCGGCCGGCGAGCAGTACTTC.

This clonotype was counted only a few times. This chain connects TRBV20-1 to TRBJ2-6, with 9 bases identical to TRBD1. The CDR3 has 16 amino acids. Germline lookup yields CDR1 DFQATT and CDR2 SNEGSKA (reference sequence). Germline trimming cut 5 bases from V and 0 bases from J; bases unmatched to any gene: 5. DNA for the CDR3: TGCAGTGCTTGGGGACAGGGCCGCTCTGGGGCCAACGTCCTGACTTTC. This translates into CSAWGQGRSGANVLTF.